These T cell receptor beta chains were read from a single sample in a study of lymphopenia after photon versus proton radiotherapy. Libraries were prepared by immunoSEQ multiplex PCR; TCRdb keeps only in-frame clonotypes and omits some of them. The sample records more than 80,000 clones, 65% to 85% being singletons. This specimen was peripheral blood, taken from a patient treated with proton-based radiotherapy. These receptors all stem from a man in his 60s with pancreatic cancer. The CDR3 runs from the conserved cysteine through the conserved F or W. The order of the fields is V gene, J gene, CDR3 protein.

>TRBV25-1|TRBJ2-3
CASSEYIGGTDTQYF
>TRBV18|TRBJ2-5
CASSSLQGAEETQYF
>TRBV5-1|TRBJ2-7
CASSLRQDLKEQYF
>TRBV10-1|TRBJ2-1
CASSRGTSGRNEQFF
>TRBV2|TRBJ2-7
CASRPKRRAYPYEQYF
>TRBV29-1|TRBJ2-3
CSVALGGGGTDTQYF
>TRBV7-9|TRBJ1-2
CASSLVETGRGYTF
>TRBV5-1|TRBJ2-5
CASSLGVGVSSRQETQYF
>TRBV11-3|TRBJ2-7
CASSLGSPPYEQYF
>TRBV18|TRBJ2-2
CASSPPGLTLRGELFF